The sequence of this T cell receptor beta chain was determined in a study of cytomegalovirus exposure and HLA in healthy donors. Comments on this clone: Its specificity is unknown.

PCR primers comprised 60 Vbeta and 13 Jbeta primers. Repertoires were generated with immunoSEQ multiplex PCR, while TCRdb's copy carries only in-frame clones and drops some. The sample totals more than 40,000 clones; its top ten clones hold about 2%. Study-wide points: Earlier results showed most TCR beta V segments being productive about 87% or about 30% of the time.

Donors counted as nominally healthy when sampled, yet unrecorded immune exposures were likely. The CDR3 covers 20 residues. Per germline, CDR1 LNHDA and CDR2 SQIVND (reference sequence). The junction had 15 bases not matched to a gene; V was cut back by 4 bases and J by 1 base. Sample: PBMCs. The sequence derives from a female donor in good health and CMV-seronegative. The rearrangement links TRBV19 to TRBJ2-4; 11 nucleotides line up with TRBD2. CDR3 residues: CASSTYSGGAGGWAKNIQYF. CDR3 DNA sequence: TGTGCCAGTAGTACCTATAGCGGGGGGGCCGGAGGGTGGGCCAAAAACATTCAGTACTTC. Together with reference TRBV19 and TRBJ2-4, the CDR3 gives the full variable domain: DGGITQSPKYLFRKEGQNVTLSCEQNLNHDAMYWYRQDPGQGLRLIYYSQIVNDFQKGDIAEGYSVSREKKESFPLTVTSAQKNPTAFYLCASSTYSGGAGGWAKNIQYFGAGTRLSVL.